This T cell receptor beta chain was identified during a study of T cells in narcolepsy. Sequencing was performed with immunoSEQ multiplex PCR; in TCRdb, only in-frame clones are kept and a portion is missing. The table lists 30,000 to 35,000 clones, about 85% of them singletons, with more than 0.8% in the top ten. General study results and limits: HCRT-specific and TRIB2-specific autoreactive clonotypes appeared among same-patient CSF and blood CD4+ clonotypes.

To note about this clone: Antigen unknown.

Germline CDR1 and CDR2: SGHAT and FQNNGV. J lost 0 bases, V lost 5 bases, and 11 bases had no gene match. This CDR3 region has 18 residues. The material sequenced was CD45RA- memory CD4+ T cells from PBMCs. The V gene is TRBV11-2, the J gene TRBJ2-2; 8 positions match TRBD2. The TCR originated in a human donor with narcolepsy. DNA of the CDR3: TGTGCCAGCAGCCCACGCTTGCGGGGGGCCTCGAACACCGGGGAGCTGTTTTTT. Translation: CASSPRLRGASNTGELFF.